This entry lists 32 T cell receptor beta chains sequenced from one sample in a study of CD8+CD57+ T cells in acquired aplastic anemia. Genomic DNA acted as the template from which TCR beta VDJ combination and CDR3 sequence profiling were carried out. TCRdb recomputed calls from the reads with MiXCR, one row per CDR3 protein. The sample records more than 150,000 distinct CDR3 sequences, approximately 44% being singletons. Patients included in sequencing had previously demonstrated CD8+CD57+ cell expansion by flow cytometry. What was sequenced was sorted CD4+, CD8+, or CD8+CD57+ T cells (not recorded which) from PBMCs. Receptor source: a human donor with aplastic anemia.

The chain employs TRBV7-8 and TRBJ2-2; D may be TRBD1 (6 bases). With 11 bases removed from V and 1 base from J, the gap between germline ends came to 8 bases. Germline values: CDR1 SGHVS, CDR2 FQNEAQ. The CDR3 consists of 12 residues. Here the CDR3 DNA reads TGTGCCCTCAGGGGGAACACCGGGGAGCTGTTTTTT. As protein: CALRGNTGELFF.

This chain connects TRBV6-1 to TRBJ1-6, with D tentatively TRBD1 (6 bases). The CDR3 spans 13 residues. V was pared by 8 bases and J by 11 bases, with 16 bases between. The germline V gene has CDR1 MNHNS and CDR2 SASEGT. CDR3 DNA sequence: TGTGCCAGCCTCGGACAGCTTAGTCCACCCCTCCACTTT. Translation gives CASLGQLSPPLHF.

This clonotype was counted between two and nine times. The gene calls are TRBV27 and TRBJ2-1, with 15 bases identical to TRBD2. There are 14 residues in the CDR3. With 2 bases clipped from V and 10 bases from J, the junction kept 0 bases outside the gene matches. CDR1 and CDR2 from the germline V gene are MNHEY and SMNVEV (reference sequence). CDR3 amino acids: CASSLGLAGGEQFF. CDR3 DNA: TGTGCCAGCAGTTTAGGACTAGCGGGGGGGGAGCAGTTCTTC.

This rearrangement joins TRBV5-6 to TRBJ2-1; 8 bases are a match to TRBD1. The germline gives CDR1 SGHDT, CDR2 YYEEEE. CDR3 size: 15 residues. Trimming cost V 1 base and J 6 bases; bases outside gene matches: 6. CDR3 sequence reads: CASSLYQGAGNEQFF. As DNA, the CDR3 is TGTGCCAGCAGCTTGTATCAGGGGGCAGGCAATGAGCAGTTCTTC.

The chain has TRBV24-1 and TRBJ2-1, with TRBD2 matching 10 bases. The germline V gene encodes CDR1 KGHDR and CDR2 SFDVKD. CDR3 length: 15 residues. The trim removed 4 bases at V and 10 bases at J, leaving 9 bases unmatched. Written as DNA, the CDR3 is TGTGCCACCAGTGACTCCCTCGGACTAGCGGAGGAGCAGTTCTTC. Encoded protein: CATSDSLGLAEEQFF.

The gene calls are TRBV10-1 and TRBJ2-5; 8 bases fit TRBD2. The CDR3 has 15 residues. Germline loops: CDR1 WNHNN, CDR2 SYGVQD (reference sequence). Unmatched junction bases numbered 4, after V lost 2 bases and J lost 2 bases. CDR3 DNA: TGCGCCAGCAGTGAGAGGCGCGGGGGGCAAGAGACCCAGTACTTC. Translating gives CASSERRGGQETQYF.

V and J are TRBV20-1 and TRBJ2-3, with TRBD2 matching 9 bases. V was pared by 0 bases and J by 1 base, with 5 bases of the junction left unmatched. Germline loops: CDR1 DFQATT, CDR2 SNEGSKA (reference sequence). The CDR3 consists of 16 residues. This CDR3 reads CSARDVQRGGTDTQYF. The CDR3 DNA reads as TGCAGTGCTAGAGATGTTCAGCGGGGGGGCACAGATACGCAGTATTTT.

This CDR3 is CASSTEKGGEAFF. CDR3 nucleotide sequence: TGTGCCAGTAGTACGGAGAAAGGCGGTGAAGCTTTCTTT. This chain joins TRBV9 and TRBJ1-1; D uncertain. The CDR3 totals 13 residues. Per germline, CDR1 SGDLS and CDR2 YYNGEE. The germline V and J ends were trimmed by 8 bases and 7 bases, with 18 bases remaining between them.

This clonotype was detected many times. The chain carries TRBV7-6 and TRBJ1-5, with 9 bases matching TRBD1. V trimming: 4 bases; J trimming: 7 bases; junction bases outside the gene matches: 8. The CDR3 is 15 residues long. Germline V CDR1 and CDR2: SGHVS, FNYEAQ. CDR3 sequence (DNA): TGTGCCAGCAGCTCCGGGACAGGGAAAGGACAGCCCCAGCATTTT. This sequence encodes CASSSGTGKGQPQHF. Supplemented by reference TRBV7-6 and TRBJ1-5, the full variable domain reads GAGVSQSPRYKVTKRGQDVALRCDPISGHVSLYWYRQALGQGPEFLTYFNYEAQQDKSGLPNDRFSAERPEGSISTLTIQRTEQRDSAMYRCASSSGTGKGQPQHFGDGTRLSIL.

The genes are TRBV6-2 or TRBV6-3 and TRBJ1-1; D gene ambiguous. V lost 3 bases and J lost 0, with 8 bases in between. The germline CDR1 and CDR2 sequences are MNHEY and SVGEGT. CDR3 length: 14 residues. The chain's CDR3 is CASSYSGMNTEAFF. The CDR3 nucleotides are TGTGCCAGCAGTTATTCAGGCATGAACACTGAAGCTTTCTTT.

The rearrangement uses TRBV20-1 and TRBJ2-1, with D uncertain. Trimming shortened V by 7 bases and J by 0 bases, and 13 bases separated the two germline ends. Germline V gene sequence: CDR1 DFQATT, CDR2 SNEGSKA (reference sequence). CDR3 length equals 14 residues. The DNA of the CDR3 is TGCAGTGTACCGAGTGTGAGCTCCTACAATGAGCAGTTCTTC. Its translation is CSVPSVSSYNEQFF.

The sample holds many counts of this clonotype. This chain connects TRBV7-9 to TRBJ2-1; the D gene is possibly TRBD2 (6 bases). The CDR3 spans 13 residues. V was shortened by 0 bases and J by 6 bases, with 6 bases between the two germline ends. CDR1 and CDR2 from the germline V gene are SEHNR and FQNEAQ (reference sequence). The CDR3 loop is CASSLAGGNEQFF. The CDR3 bases are TGTGCCAGCAGCTTAGCGGGAGGCAATGAGCAGTTCTTC.

Turning to this clonotype: Germline and junction disagree at one end, which may indicate a read error. V gene TRBV29-1 combines with J gene TRBJ2-1; the D is unclear. CDR1 and CDR2 from the germline V gene are SQVTM and ANQGSEA. The CDR3 loop spans 13 amino acids. In nucleotides, the CDR3 is TGCAGCGTGAGATGGACGGGCACCAATGGGCAGTTCTTC. This encodes CSVRWTGTNGQFF.

This clonotype showed up many times. The chain carries TRBV9 and TRBJ1-1; unclear D gene. The germline V and J ends were trimmed by 0 bases and 6 bases, with 9 bases remaining between them. From germline, CDR1 is SGDLS and CDR2 YYNGEE. The CDR3 is 13 amino acids. The CDR3 is CASSVVEGSEAFF. CDR3 nucleotide sequence: TGTGCCAGCAGCGTAGTGGAGGGTTCTGAAGCTTTCTTT.

This chain uses TRBV20-1 with TRBJ1-5; unclear D gene. The CDR3 extends over 16 amino acids. CDR1 is DFQATT and CDR2 is SNEGSKA in the germline V gene (reference sequence). V was pared by 0 bases and J by 0 bases, with 12 bases between. The CDR3 nucleotides are TGCAGTGCTAGAGATAATGGGCAGGTTAGCAATCAGCCCCAGCATTTT. Protein: CSARDNGQVSNQPQHF.

The chain couples TRBV7-6 to TRBJ2-5; D gene unclear. CDR1 is SGHVS, CDR2 FNYEAQ, per germline. V lost 4 bases and J lost 2, with 11 bases in between. CDR3 length equals 14 residues. The CDR3 here is CASSSTRTQETQYF. The CDR3, as DNA: TGTGCCAGCAGCTCGACAAGGACGCAAGAGACCCAGTACTTC.

This clonotype was counted a single time. J is TRBJ2-5 and V is TRBV11-2; the D gene is possibly TRBD2 (5 bases). The CDR3 length is 12 residues. V lost 5 bases to trimming and J lost 9 bases, with 13 bases between them. In germline, CDR1 is SGHAT, CDR2 FQNNGV. CDR3 residues: CASSVGIGAQYF. In nucleotides, the CDR3 is TGTGCCAGCAGCGTAGGAATCGGGGCCCAGTACTTC.

The sample holds a few counts of this clonotype. The J gene is TRBJ1-5, the V gene TRBV15; TRBD1 might be the D (5 bases). CDR1 LNHNV and CDR2 YYDKDF come from the germline V gene (reference sequence). The V end was cut by 0 bases, the J end by 5 bases, with 11 bases between. This CDR3 has 15 amino acids. CDR3: CATSRDRAGDQPQHF. The CDR3 region has the DNA TGTGCCACCAGCAGAGACAGGGCAGGCGATCAGCCCCAGCATTTT.

This clonotype appeared once. CDR3: CASSLRVPDEAFF. CDR3 sequence (DNA): TGTGCCAGCAGCCTTAGGGTACCGGATGAAGCTTTCTTT. The chain uses TRBV2 and TRBJ1-1; D gene ambiguous. The length of the CDR3 is 13 residues. CDR1 SNHLY and CDR2 FYNNEI come from the germline V gene. V lost 6 bases, J lost 7 bases, and 15 bases lay in between.

This clonotype was recorded at least ten times. The gene calls are TRBV20-1 and TRBJ1-2; D uncertain. The germline V gene encodes CDR1 DFQATT and CDR2 SNEGSKA (reference sequence). The V and J ends lost 4 bases and 0 bases respectively, with 15 bases between them. This CDR3 spans 15 amino acids. The CDR3, as DNA: TGCAGTGCTACGGCGGGTGCCCTAGCTAACTATGGCTACACCTTC. Amino acids: CSATAGALANYGYTF.

This chain links TRBV29-1 with TRBJ2-1, with 7 bases aligning to TRBD1. The V and J ends lost 3 bases and 8 bases, in that order; junction bases with no gene match: 4. The CDR3 contains 12 residues. Per germline, CDR1 SQVTM and CDR2 ANQGSEA. CDR3 protein: CSVEGRGYEQFF. Written as DNA, the CDR3 is TGCAGCGTTGAGGGCAGGGGGTATGAGCAGTTCTTC.

The V gene is TRBV29-1, the J gene TRBJ2-1, with D perhaps assigned TRBD1 or TRBD2 (5 bases each). This CDR3 is 14 amino acids long. V lost 6 bases to trimming and J lost 4 bases, with 16 bases between them. CDR1 and CDR2 from the germline V gene are SQVTM and ANQGSEA. The CDR3 DNA follows: TGCAGCGTGAACACCGGGACGGAGTACAATGAGCAGTTCTTC. This gives the protein CSVNTGTEYNEQFF.

This chain links TRBV5-8 with TRBJ2-5, with 8 bases lining up with TRBD1. CDR1 SGHTS and CDR2 YDEGEE come from the germline V gene. Trimming removed 3 bases from V and 7 bases from J; junction bases left unmatched: 14. The CDR3 loop spans 16 amino acids. The CDR3 here is CASSSPGQEPRWTQYF. CDR3 nucleotides: TGTGCCAGCAGCTCGCCGGGACAGGAGCCGAGATGGACCCAGTACTTC.

Details on this clonotype: Being one base from a much bigger clone, this may be a read error. The chain employs TRBV5-5 and TRBJ2-7; no clear D gene. The CDR3 loop spans 14 amino acids. Germline loops: CDR1 SGHKS, CDR2 YYEKEE (reference sequence). For the CDR3, the DNA is TGTGCCAGCAGCTTGAGTCCGAGCTCCTACGGGCAGTACTTC. It translates to CASSLSPSSYGQYF.

The chain employs TRBV7-9 and TRBJ1-6, with 7 bases identical to TRBD1. With V trimmed by 1 base and J by 12 bases, 6 bases remained unmatched. The V gene's germline CDR1 is SEHNR and CDR2 FQNEAQ (reference sequence). The CDR3 spans 14 residues. This chain's CDR3 is CASSLGTGLLPLHF. The DNA for the CDR3 is TGTGCCAGCAGCTTAGGGACAGGCCTGTTACCCCTCCACTTT.

Concerning this clonotype: Relative to the germline gene, one junction end is altered; a read error may explain this. The CDR3 here is CASSVGTSGGADTQYF. Here the CDR3 DNA reads TGCGCCAGCAGCGTCGGGACTAGCGGGGGCGCAGATACGCAGTATTTT. The V gene is TRBV11-2, the J gene TRBJ2-3, with 14 nucleotides matching TRBD2. The CDR3 covers 16 residues. The germline gives CDR1 SGHAT, CDR2 FQNNGV. Using reference TRBV11-2 and TRBJ2-3 for the parts outside the CDR3, the full variable domain is EAGVAQSPRYKIIEKRQSVAFWCNPISGHATLYWYQQILGQGPKLLIQFQNNGVVDDSQLPKDRFSAERLKGVDSTLKIQPAKLEDSAVYLCASSVGTSGGADTQYFGPGTRLTVL.

Ten or more counts support this clonotype. The V and J genes are TRBV5-5 and TRBJ1-1; D call uncertain. Germline values: CDR1 SGHKS, CDR2 YYEKEE (reference sequence). The CDR3 consists of 13 residues. Trimming removed 2 bases at V and 10 bases at J, with 15 bases between. The CDR3 spells CASSLFRNGRAFF. In DNA, the CDR3 is TGTGCCAGCAGCTTATTCAGGAACGGGCGAGCTTTCTTT. Using reference TRBV5-5 and TRBJ1-1 for the parts outside the CDR3, the full variable domain is DAGVTQSPTHLIKTRGQQVTLRCSPISGHKSVSWYQQVLGQGPQFIFQYYEKEERGRGNFPDRFSARQFPNYSSELNVNALLLGDSALYLCASSLFRNGRAFFGQGTRLTVV.

The chain links TRBV29-1 to TRBJ2-5; D unresolved. The CDR3 runs 10 residues. The germline V gene encodes CDR1 SQVTM and CDR2 ANQGSEA. The V end was cut by 4 bases, the J end by 14 bases, with 14 bases between. CDR3 nucleotides: TGCAGCGTTGGATTGGAGACCCTCTACTTC. Translated: CSVGLETLYF.

The chain recombines TRBV12-3 or TRBV12-4 with TRBJ2-7; TRBD1 is a possible D gene (6 bases). This CDR3 has 14 residues. Deletions cut 0 bases from V and 2 bases from J, with 8 bases between. CDR3 DNA: TGTGCCAGCAGTTTAGCTTGGACAGCCTACGAGCAGTACTTC. The encoded protein is CASSLAWTAYEQYF.

This clonotype appeared many times. V usage is TRBV19 and J usage is TRBJ1-5; no reliable D call. V lost 3 bases and J 7 bases, leaving 13 bases between the germline ends. Germline V gene sequence: CDR1 LNHDA, CDR2 SQIVND (reference sequence). There are 14 residues in the CDR3. The CDR3: CASSIGSRGQPQHF. Written as DNA, the CDR3 is TGTGCCAGTAGTATTGGGAGTCGAGGGCAGCCCCAGCATTTT.

This clonotype was seen many times. The chain couples TRBV6-2 or TRBV6-3 to TRBJ1-5, with 7 bases fitting TRBD1. The CDR3 runs 14 residues. V was clipped by 6 bases and J by 3 bases; unmatched bases: 5. Germline values: CDR1 MNHEY, CDR2 SVGEGT. The CDR3 loop is CASRQGQINQPQHF. As DNA, the CDR3 is TGTGCCAGCAGACAGGGACAGATCAATCAGCCCCAGCATTTT.

J is TRBJ2-5 and V is TRBV7-2; D is uncertain. V was shortened by 1 base and J by 6 bases, with 12 bases between the two germline ends. CDR3 size: 14 residues. The germline gives CDR1 SGHTA, CDR2 FQGNSA. The CDR3 region has the DNA TGTGCCAGCAGCTTAGTATGCGGCTCGAAGACCCAGTACTTC. It is translated as CASSLVCGSKTQYF. The full variable domain, in which reference TRBV7-2 and TRBJ2-5 provide the parts outside the CDR3, is GAGVSQSPSNKVTEKGKDVELRCDPISGHTALYWYRQSLGQGLEFLIYFQGNSAPDKSGLPSDRFSAERTGGSVSTLTIQRTQQEDSAVYLCASSLVCGSKTQYFGPGTRLLVL.